The subject of this entry is one TCR beta chain. Its antigen is unknown. The sample comes from a study of cytomegalovirus exposure and HLA in healthy donors. Primers included in the PCR were 60 Vbeta and 13 Jbeta primers. The repertoire was sequenced with immunoSEQ multiplex PCR; TCRdb's copy has only in-frame clones and lacks some. The table lists roughly 150,000 clones, roughly 85% of them singletons. The CDR3 is made up of 17 amino acids. CDR1 and CDR2 from the germline V gene are MNHEY and SMNVEV (reference sequence). V dropped 5 bases and J dropped 1; count of bases not matched to a gene: 13. General study results and limits: According to a later analysis, donors in an Asian-associated ancestry cluster reportedly had fewer N-insertions than the approximately 720-donor mean.

This receptor was obtained from a man aged 18 to 29 in good health and CMV-seropositive. Source material: PBMCs. The chain couples TRBV27 to TRBJ1-1, with 7 bases aligning to TRBD1. This chain's CDR3 is CASSLVSWTGENTEAFF. CDR3 sequence (DNA): TGTGCCAGCAGTCTCGTCTCCTGGACAGGTGAGAACACTGAAGCTTTCTTT.